Following are 9 T cell receptor beta chains from one sample sequenced in a study of blood T cell repertoires in COVID-19. Some clones are missing from TCRdb's copy, which holds only in-frame ones; the method was immunoSEQ multiplex PCR. The data show about 170,000 clones, roughly 84% seen once. The sequenced material came from PBMCs or T cells enriched from blood (not recorded which). These TCRs come from a human donor with acute COVID-19. The donor label of this sample is uncertain.

The chain carries TRBV7-2 and TRBJ2-5, with TRBD2 matching 11 bases. Germline CDR1 is SGHTA and CDR2 is FQGNSA. The length of the CDR3 is 16 residues. V shed 4 bases, J shed 5 bases, and the junction held 9 bases outside the gene matches. The CDR3 is CASSSRLAGSGETQYF. The CDR3 DNA reads TGTGCCAGCAGCTCGCGACTAGCGGGGTCGGGGGAGACCCAGTACTTC. The variable domain in full, completed from reference TRBV7-2 and TRBJ2-5, reads GAGVSQSPSNKVTEKGKDVELRCDPISGHTALYWYRQSLGQGLEFLIYFQGNSAPDKSGLPSDRFSAERTGGSVSTLTIQRTQQEDSAVYLCASSSRLAGSGETQYFGPGTRLLVL.

This clone has more than one count but fewer than ten. V and J are TRBV7-9 and TRBJ2-5; 8 bases are a match to TRBD1. There are 15 residues in the CDR3. V trimming: 5 bases; J trimming: 2 bases; junction bases outside the gene matches: 7. Looked up from germline, CDR1 is SEHNR and CDR2 is FQNEAQ (reference sequence). CDR3 protein: CASSPGQARQETQYF. The CDR3 region has the DNA TGTGCCAGCAGCCCGGGACAGGCAAGGCAAGAGACCCAGTACTTC. Filled out from reference TRBV7-9 and TRBJ2-5, the complete variable domain reads DTGVSQNPRHKITKRGQNVTFRCDPISEHNRLYWYRQTLGQGPEFLTYFQNEAQLEKSRLLSDRFSAERPKGSFSTLEIQRTEQGDSAMYLCASSPGQARQETQYFGPGTRLLVL.

As DNA, the CDR3 is TGTGCCAGCAGTGGTCACCGGGGAGGTGGGACTGAAGCTTTCTTT. Translating gives CASSGHRGGGTEAFF. The chain is built from TRBV2 and TRBJ1-1, with no clear D. V lost 4 bases, J lost 5 bases, and 17 bases lay in between. This CDR3 comprises 15 residues. Germline V gives CDR1 SNHLY, CDR2 FYNNEI.

This chain connects TRBV5-6 to TRBJ1-3; 7 bases map to TRBD1. This CDR3 contains 17 residues. Trimming removed 3 bases from V and 0 bases from J; junction bases left unmatched: 9. Germline V gene sequence: CDR1 SGHDT, CDR2 YYEEEE. DNA for the CDR3: TGTGCCAGCAGCTACAGACAGGGCTTGAGCTCTGGAAACACCATATATTTT. Its protein is CASSYRQGLSSGNTIYF. Looking up the rest from reference TRBV5-6 and TRBJ1-3 gives the full variable domain: DAGVTQSPTHLIKTRGQQVTLRCSPKSGHDTVSWYQQALGQGPQFIFQYYEEEERQRGNFPDRFSGHQFPNYSSELNVNALLLGDSALYLCASSYRQGLSSGNTIYFGEGSWLTVV.

The chain employs TRBV6-5 and TRBJ1-1; 8 nucleotides agree with TRBD1. V lost 6 bases and J lost 1; bases outside the gene matches: 1. Per germline, CDR1 MNHEY and CDR2 SVGAGI. The CDR3 has 13 amino acids. CDR3 in amino acids: CASRTGENTEAFF. CDR3 nucleotide sequence: TGTGCCAGCAGGACAGGGGAGAACACTGAAGCTTTCTTT.

V gene TRBV19 combines with J gene TRBJ1-2, with TRBD1 matching over 9 bases. V gave up 8 bases and J gave up 3 bases; unmatched junction bases: 10. The CDR3 loop spans 15 amino acids. From germline, CDR1 is LNHDA and CDR2 SQIVND (reference sequence). The CDR3 region is CASVSGQGPYYGYTF. CDR3 DNA sequence: TGTGCCAGTGTTTCGGGACAGGGACCATACTATGGCTACACCTTC.

The chain links TRBV6-2 or TRBV6-3 to TRBJ1-6; tentatively, D is TRBD1 (5 bases). V lost 4 bases and J 4 bases, leaving 17 bases between the germline ends. The CDR3 loop spans 17 amino acids. Germline loops: CDR1 MNHEY, CDR2 SVGEGT. The CDR3 region is CASSSPPGEAYNSPLHF. For the CDR3, the DNA is TGTGCCAGCAGTTCCCCTCCGGGGGAGGCTTATAATTCACCCCTCCACTTT.

CDR3 DNA sequence: TGTGCCAGCAGCCAAGGGGCTAGCGGGTCCTCCTACAATGAGCAGTTCTTC. Amino acid sequence: CASSQGASGSSYNEQFF. The chain uses TRBV4-2 and TRBJ2-1, with 8 bases lining up with TRBD2. The junction had 5 bases not matched to a gene; V was cut back by 1 base and J by 0 bases. In germline, CDR1 is LGHNA, CDR2 YNFKEQ. The CDR3 is made up of 17 amino acids.

The chain recombines TRBV7-6 with TRBJ2-3; 8 nucleotides match TRBD1. Looked up from germline, CDR1 is SGHVS and CDR2 is FNYEAQ. CDR3 length: 15 amino acids. The J segment lost 3 bases and the V segment lost 6 bases, leaving 8 bases of the junction unmatched. The CDR3 nucleotides are TGTGCCAGCAGGCCCACAGGGGGAGTTACAGATACGCAGTATTTT. Protein: CASRPTGGVTDTQYF.